These 24 T cell receptor beta chains were sequenced from one sample in a study of blood T cell repertoires in COVID-19 (TCRdb year 2020). The library was made by the immunoSEQ multiplex PCR assay. TCRdb's version of the immuneACCESS table is confined to in-frame rearrangements and falls short of the full clone set. An unresolved V gene accounts for under half of the shortfall where checked; the remainder is of unknown origin. The sample includes around 300,000 clones, with 85% to 90% observed a single time. The ten largest clones add up to more than 3% of the sample. The sample was peripheral blood. The receptors were sampled from a woman aged 50 to 60 with active or convalescent COVID-19.

This rearrangement joins TRBV5-1 to TRBJ1-3; D might be TRBD1 (5 bases). Trimming shortened V by 5 bases and J by 2 bases, and 8 bases separated the two germline ends. Per the germline V gene, CDR1 is SGHRS and CDR2 is YFSETQ. The CDR3 has 13 residues. In DNA, the CDR3 is TGCGCCAGCAGGCAAGGGGCTGGAAACACCATATATTTT. It is translated as CASRQGAGNTIYF.

The chain couples TRBV28 to TRBJ1-5; no firm D call. V was cut by 0 bases and J by 6 bases, with 9 bases left in between. The CDR3 runs 14 residues. Germline CDR1 reads MDHEN; CDR2 reads SYDVKM. The chain's CDR3 is CASSLWEGSQPQHF. The CDR3 region has the DNA TGTGCCAGCAGTTTATGGGAGGGCAGTCAGCCCCAGCATTTT.

This clone was detected only a few times. V is TRBV25-1 and J is TRBJ1-2; 7 bases align to TRBD1. Germline lookup yields CDR1 MGHDK and CDR2 SYGVNS. The CDR3 loop spans 15 amino acids. With V trimmed by 4 bases and J by 5 bases, 10 bases remained unmatched. The CDR3 DNA reads TGTGCCAGCAGTGGGTCTCTGGGACAGCCATATGGCTACACCTTC. Protein sequence: CASSGSLGQPYGYTF.

The J gene is TRBJ2-3, the V gene TRBV2; TRBD2 is a possible D gene (5 bases). CDR1 and CDR2 (germline): SNHLY, FYNNEI. This CDR3 has 13 residues. V lost 10 bases and J 0 bases, leaving 11 bases between the germline ends. In DNA, the CDR3 is TGTGCCACCCGGGATTTCAGCACAGATACGCAGTATTTT. It translates to CATRDFSTDTQYF.

The gene calls are TRBV4-2 and TRBJ2-1; 14 bases are shared with TRBD2. The ends lost 0 bases at V and 0 bases at J; junction bases unmatched: 7. Looked up from germline, CDR1 is LGHNA and CDR2 is YNFKEQ. This CDR3 comprises 20 residues. CDR3 region: CASSQDGTSGSRGSYNEQFF. Here the CDR3 DNA reads TGTGCCAGCAGCCAAGACGGGACTAGCGGGAGTCGTGGCTCCTACAATGAGCAGTTCTTC.

The rearrangement links TRBV18 to TRBJ2-7; 9 nucleotides match TRBD1. J was trimmed by 3 bases and V by 6 bases; bases with no gene match: 3. Looked up from germline, CDR1 is KGHSH and CDR2 is LQKENI. The CDR3 is 13 amino acids. The chain's CDR3 is CASSQGQGYEQYF. CDR3 sequence (DNA): TGTGCCAGCTCTCAGGGACAGGGCTACGAGCAGTACTTC. The complete variable domain, with remaining parts taken from reference TRBV18 and TRBJ2-7, reads NAGVMQNPRHLVRRRGQEARLRCSPMKGHSHVYWYRQLPEEGLKFMVYLQKENIIDESGMPKERFSAEFPKEGPSILRIQQVVRGDSAAYFCASSQGQGYEQYFGPGTRLTVT.

The V call is TRBV5-1, the J call TRBJ2-2; D ambiguous. CDR3 length equals 14 residues. The germline CDR1 and CDR2 sequences are SGHRS and YFSETQ. V dropped 2 bases and J dropped 0 bases, with 5 bases sitting between them. The CDR3 reads CASSFGSNTGELFF. The CDR3, as DNA: TGCGCCAGCAGCTTCGGTTCGAACACCGGGGAGCTGTTTTTT.

The chain is built from TRBV5-1 and TRBJ2-5; tentative D call: TRBD2 (5 bases). The CDR3 loop spans 13 amino acids. Germline V gene lookup returns CDR1 SGHRS and CDR2 YFSETQ. The ends were cut back, 0 bases at V and 14 bases at J, with 17 bases in the middle. The CDR3 protein is CASSLGELGYGYF. The CDR3 nucleotides read TGCGCCAGCAGCTTGGGGGAGTTGGGGTACGGTTACTTC.

The V gene is TRBV5-1, the J gene TRBJ2-2; D is possibly TRBD2 (6 bases). The CDR3 loop spans 16 amino acids. Between the trimmed V and J ends, which lost 0 bases and 0 bases, there was a span of 9 bases. Germline lookup yields CDR1 SGHRS and CDR2 YFSETQ. The DNA for the CDR3 is TGCGCCAGCAGCTTGGGTAGCGGCTCGAACACCGGGGAGCTGTTTTTT. It translates to CASSLGSGSNTGELFF. Variable domain in full (rest from reference TRBV5-1 and TRBJ2-2): KAGVTQTPRYLIKTRGQQVTLSCSPISGHRSVSWYQQTPGQGLQFLFEYFSETQRNKGNFPGRFSGRQFSNSRSEMNVSTLELGDSALYLCASSLGSGSNTGELFFGEGSRLTVL.

The sample holds one count of this clone. The genes are TRBV28 and TRBJ2-3; D is perhaps TRBD1 (6 bases). The CDR3 has 17 amino acids. The germline gives CDR1 MDHEN, CDR2 SYDVKM. V was cut by 4 bases and J by 2 bases, with 19 bases left in between. The DNA of the CDR3 is TGTGCCAGCAGTTCTCTGTATGGGGGCCTTTCCACAGATACGCAGTATTTT. This gives the protein CASSSLYGGLSTDTQYF.

The V gene is TRBV5-1, the J gene TRBJ2-7; no firm D call. CDR1 SGHRS and CDR2 YFSETQ come from the germline V gene. Trimming removed 4 bases from V and 3 bases from J, with 8 bases in between. The CDR3 consists of 12 residues. The CDR3 DNA reads TGCGCCAGCAGCGGCACGTTCTACGAGCAGTACTTC. Translated, it gives CASSGTFYEQYF.

V gene TRBV6-1 combines with J gene TRBJ1-3, with D perhaps TRBD1 (5 bases). Germline CDR1 reads MNHNS; CDR2 reads SASEGT. Trimming stripped 2 bases from V and 0 bases from J, with 20 bases between. The CDR3 consists of 19 residues. For the CDR3, the DNA is TGTGCCAGCAGTGAATTCTTAGGAGGGACGGCTGGCTCTGGAAACACCATATATTTT. This sequence encodes CASSEFLGGTAGSGNTIYF.

This clone was seen once. The chain is built from TRBV3-1 (or the pseudogene TRBV3-2) and TRBJ1-5; 9 bases align to TRBD1. With 4 bases clipped from V and 3 bases from J, the junction kept 4 bases outside the gene matches. The length of the CDR3 is 15 residues. Germline V gene lookup returns CDR1 LGHDT and CDR2 YNNKEL (reference sequence). The CDR3 protein is CASSPGDRVNQPQHF. CDR3 in DNA: TGTGCCAGCAGCCCCGGGGACAGGGTCAATCAGCCCCAGCATTTT.

This clone was seen only once. In DNA form, the CDR3 reads TGTGCCATCACAGGGAATGTAAATGAAAAACTGTTTTTT. Its translation is CAITGNVNEKLFF. The chain employs TRBV28 and TRBJ1-4; a weak D match, TRBD1 (6 bases). This CDR3 has 13 residues. V shed 10 bases and J shed 5 bases, with 14 bases lying between them. Germline lookup yields CDR1 MDHEN and CDR2 SYDVKM.

This rearrangement joins TRBV28 to TRBJ2-1; 9 bases are shared with TRBD2. Germline V CDR1 and CDR2: MDHEN, SYDVKM. The J segment lost 0 bases and the V segment lost 4 bases, leaving 1 base of the junction unmatched. CDR3 length: 15 residues. The CDR3 coding sequence is TGTGCCAGCAGTTCGGGACTAGCCTCCTACAATGAGCAGTTCTTC. This translates into CASSSGLASYNEQFF.

V usage is TRBV15 and J usage is TRBJ2-1; TRBD1 aligns across 8 bases. This CDR3 region has 17 residues. The germline V gene has CDR1 LNHNV and CDR2 YYDKDF (reference sequence). V dropped 1 base and J dropped 1; count of bases not matched to a gene: 6. CDR3: CATSRGPQGASYNEQFF. Written as DNA, the CDR3 is TGTGCCACCAGCAGAGGCCCCCAGGGGGCTTCCTACAATGAGCAGTTCTTC.

The chain joins TRBV30 to TRBJ1-1; D unresolved. Germline V gene data show CDR1 as GTSNPN and CDR2 as SVGIG (reference sequence). The CDR3 contains 13 residues. The ends were cut back, 6 bases at V and 1 base at J, with 12 bases in the middle. The CDR3 region has the DNA TGTGCCTGCAGCGGACGAGGGAACACTGAAGCTTTCTTT. It specifies CACSGRGNTEAFF.

This chain joins TRBV7-2 and TRBJ1-2; TRBD1 agrees at 8 bases. Trimming took 6 bases from V and 3 from J; bases not matched to a gene: 3. Germline-derived CDR1 and CDR2 are SGHTA and FQGNSA. The CDR3 length is 13 residues. In DNA, the CDR3 is TGTGCCAGCAGACCACAGGGGGACTATGGCTACACCTTC. Amino acids: CASRPQGDYGYTF.

This chain connects TRBV3-1 (or the pseudogene TRBV3-2) to TRBJ1-6; 8 bases agree with TRBD1. V gave up 4 bases and J gave up 7 bases; unmatched junction bases: 9. In germline, CDR1 is LGHDT, CDR2 YNNKEL (reference sequence). The CDR3 consists of 16 residues. The DNA for the CDR3 is TGTGCCAGCAGCCTCCTCTGGGACAGGTCAAATTCACCCCTCCACTTT. Its translation: CASSLLWDRSNSPLHF.

The rearrangement uses TRBV18 and TRBJ1-1; no definite D call. Looked up from germline, CDR1 is KGHSH and CDR2 is LQKENI. The length of the CDR3 is 14 residues. Trimming took off 2 bases at V and 5 bases at J, with 12 bases between the two ends. In DNA form, the CDR3 reads TGTGCCAGCTCACCAAGAGGGATAGGAACTGAAGCTTTCTTT. Amino acids: CASSPRGIGTEAFF.

The chain employs TRBV19 and TRBJ2-1; 8 bases map to TRBD1. Trimming at V came to 2 bases and at J to 8 bases, leaving 5 bases not matched to a gene. Germline CDR1 reads LNHDA; CDR2 reads SQIVND (reference sequence). CDR3 length equals 14 residues. CDR3 nucleotides: TGTGCCAGTAGTATAAGGGCACAGGGGGATGAGCAGTTCTTC. It translates to CASSIRAQGDEQFF.

The chain employs TRBV10-3 and TRBJ1-2, with TRBD1 identical over 7 bases. The germline CDR1 and CDR2 sequences are ENHRY and SYGVKD. V lost 5 bases to trimming and J lost 6 bases; unmatched junction nucleotides: 12. The CDR3 contains 15 residues. The CDR3 DNA reads as TGTGCCATCAGTTCCTACACAGGGGAATCTAATGGCTACACCTTC. It is translated as CAISSYTGESNGYTF.

This rearrangement joins TRBV5-8 to TRBJ2-7, with TRBD2 matching over 8 bases. There are 14 residues in the CDR3. Germline V gene lookup returns CDR1 SGHTS and CDR2 YDEGEE. The V segment lost 2 bases and the J segment 5 bases; nucleotides outside the gene matches: 6. In nucleotides, the CDR3 is TGTGCCAGCAGCTTTCGCACTAGCGGAAACGAGCAGTACTTC. This gives the protein CASSFRTSGNEQYF.

The CDR3 region has the DNA TGTGCCTGGAGTGCAAGCAAGTTGGCCGGGACAGGGGTCCACGAGCAGTACTTC. Encoded protein: CAWSASKLAGTGVHEQYF. This chain connects TRBV30 to TRBJ2-7; TRBD1 agrees at 10 bases. V was clipped by 1 base and J by 5 bases; unmatched bases: 17. This CDR3 spans 18 amino acids. Germline lookup yields CDR1 GTSNPN and CDR2 SVGIG (reference sequence).